These T cell receptor beta chains were read from a single sample in a study of neurological immune-mediated disorders. TCRdb reanalysed the 5' RACE reads using MiXCR and keeps one entry per CDR3 protein. This sample has approximately 68,000 distinct CDR3 sequences; about 5.1% occur once, and the top ten carry 2% to 2.5%. The sequencing input was PBMCs. The receptors derive from a woman in her sixties or seventies with multiple sclerosis. Both conserved end residues are part of each CDR3. The order of the fields is J gene, CDR3 length, clone size, D gene, V gene, CDR3 protein, CDR3 DNA. The D gene is left open where the match is weak. Clone sizes are given selectively: once, few, many, or a class where the clone is expanded.

J gene: TRBJ2-7
CDR3 length: 17
clone size: many
D gene: TRBD2
V gene: TRBV7-9
CDR3 protein: CASSLAPGLAGEYEQYF
CDR3 DNA: TGTGCCAGCAGCTTAGCCCCGGGACTAGCGGGAGAGTACGAGCAGTACTTC

J gene: TRBJ1-2
CDR3 length: 13
clone size: many
D gene: NA
V gene: TRBV24-1
CDR3 protein: CATSEVTGYGYTF
CDR3 DNA: TGTGCCACCAGTGAGGTAACAGGCTATGGCTACACCTTC

J gene: TRBJ1-2
CDR3 length: 13
clone size: many
D gene: NA
V gene: TRBV20-1
CDR3 protein: CSARDEVNYGYTF
CDR3 DNA: TGCAGTGCTAGAGACGAAGTCAACTATGGCTACACCTTC

J gene: TRBJ2-1
CDR3 length: 10
clone size: many
D gene: NA
V gene: TRBV29-1
CDR3 protein: CSVGTNEQFF
CDR3 DNA: TGCAGCGTCGGGACCAATGAGCAGTTCTTC

J gene: TRBJ2-3
CDR3 length: 15
clone size: NA
D gene: NA
V gene: TRBV9
CDR3 protein: CASSVGRYSTDTQYF
CDR3 DNA: TGTGCCAGCAGCGTAGGCAGATATAGCACAGATACGCAGTATTTT

J gene: TRBJ2-2
CDR3 length: 15
clone size: many
D gene: TRBD1
V gene: TRBV5-1
CDR3 protein: CASKSGGTNTGELFF
CDR3 DNA: TGCGCCAGCAAATCAGGGGGAACGAACACCGGGGAGCTGTTTTTT

J gene: TRBJ2-7
CDR3 length: 12
clone size: many
D gene: TRBD2
V gene: TRBV6-5
CDR3 protein: CASSFSSGEQYF
CDR3 DNA: TGTGCCAGCAGTTTCTCTAGCGGGGAGCAGTACTTC

J gene: TRBJ2-4
CDR3 length: 15
clone size: NA
D gene: NA
V gene: TRBV18
CDR3 protein: CASSPPGGIENIQYF
CDR3 DNA: TGTGCCAGCTCACCACCCGGTGGGATTGAGAACATTCAGTACTTC

J gene: TRBJ2-3
CDR3 length: 15
clone size: many
D gene: NA
V gene: TRBV3-1
CDR3 protein: CASSPTPTSTDTQYF
CDR3 DNA: TGTGCCAGCAGCCCGACACCAACTAGCACAGATACGCAGTATTTT

J gene: TRBJ2-7
CDR3 length: 16
clone size: many
D gene: TRBD2
V gene: TRBV3-1
CDR3 protein: CASSHRTSVGIYEQYF
CDR3 DNA: TGTGCCAGCAGCCACAGGACTAGCGTCGGAATATACGAGCAGTACTTC

J gene: TRBJ2-5
CDR3 length: 13
clone size: NA
D gene: NA
V gene: TRBV12-3/TRBV12-4
CDR3 protein: CASSSRGVETQYF
CDR3 DNA: TGTGCCAGCAGTTCAAGAGGGGTAGAGACCCAGTACTTC

J gene: TRBJ2-1
CDR3 length: 17
clone size: many
D gene: TRBD2
V gene: TRBV7-2
CDR3 protein: CASSSLPSGMVYNEQFF
CDR3 DNA: TGTGCCAGCAGCTCACTCCCTAGCGGGATGGTCTACAATGAGCAGTTCTTC

J gene: TRBJ2-3
CDR3 length: 15
clone size: NA
D gene: NA
V gene: TRBV7-8
CDR3 protein: CASSPAGWKTDKQYF
CDR3 DNA: TGTGCCAGCAGCCCCGCGGGCTGGAAGACAGATAAGCAGTATTTT

J gene: TRBJ2-7
CDR3 length: 15
clone size: many
D gene: TRBD1
V gene: TRBV15
CDR3 protein: CATSRSWTGGVEQYF
CDR3 DNA: TGTGCCACCAGCAGATCTTGGACAGGGGGTGTCGAGCAGTACTTC

J gene: TRBJ2-2
CDR3 length: 17
clone size: many
D gene: NA
V gene: TRBV4-1
CDR3 protein: CASSQESSGSNTGELFF
CDR3 DNA: TGCGCCAGCAGCCAAGAGTCCAGCGGCTCGAACACCGGGGAGCTGTTTTTT

J gene: TRBJ1-1
CDR3 length: 15
clone size: few
D gene: TRBD1
V gene: TRBV5-1
CDR3 protein: CASRRTGAMATEAFF
CDR3 DNA: TGCGCCAGCAGGCGGACAGGGGCCATGGCCACTGAAGCTTTCTTT

J gene: TRBJ2-3
CDR3 length: 12
clone size: many
D gene: NA
V gene: TRBV20-1
CDR3 protein: CSRDREEDTQYF
CDR3 DNA: TGCAGTCGAGACAGGGAGGAAGATACGCAGTATTTT

J gene: TRBJ2-1
CDR3 length: 16
clone size: many
D gene: TRBD1
V gene: TRBV12-3/TRBV12-4
CDR3 protein: CASSLSKGQGAWEQFF
CDR3 DNA: TGTGCCAGCAGTTTGTCTAAGGGACAGGGGGCATGGGAGCAGTTCTTC